The sequence of this TCR beta chain was determined in a study of T cell changes during pregnancy in multiple sclerosis. TCRdb's copy holds only in-frame clones and misses some; the assay was immunoSEQ multiplex PCR. Of 30,000 to 45,000 clones listed, approximately 92% are singletons. This clonotype originated in a female donor with multiple sclerosis, enrolled in a pregnancy study. Sequenced input: PBMCs (not recorded whether the cells were cultured).

The CDR3 spells CASSVGVDASTDTQYF. Written as DNA, the CDR3 is TGTGCCAGCAGCGTAGGGGTAGACGCTAGCACAGATACGCAGTATTTT. This sequence joins TRBV9 and TRBJ2-3, with D hard to call. The ends were cut back, 0 bases at V and 0 bases at J, with 11 bases in the middle. CDR1 is SGDLS and CDR2 is YYNGEE in the germline V gene. The CDR3 extends over 16 amino acids.